This T cell receptor (beta chain) is from a study of blood T cells in healthy people across ages (dated by TCRdb to about 2015). About the investigation overall: In model experiments, roughly one uniquely barcoded TCR beta cDNA molecule per two T cells was captured by template switching. To track age-related changes in TCR beta repertoire diversity, the study relied on deep sequencing normalized with unique cDNA molecular identifiers. Donors were grouped into four age groups: young (average approximately 15 years), middle-aged (around 39), aged (62) and long-lived (around 82). To avoid experimental bias, donors of different ages were randomly spread across the sequencing lanes. For two donors (one aged 18 to 29 and one aged 80 or older), the study analyzed two additional independent replicas of 1 million unique cDNA reads from the same blood draw. Results the study describes overall, beyond this receptor: Because donor CMV infection status was unknown, age-related changes in expanded clonotypes were potentially confounded. The long-lived group showed more naive CD4+ T cells, fewer expanded clones and increased TCR diversity than the aged group, suggesting age selection. As age increased, observed TCR beta diversity per million T cells dropped in a roughly linear way, and a significant reduction was already evident by age 40. Total diversity estimates from one million sequenced T cells were considered lower bounds and underestimates. A strong correlation was found between observed TCR beta diversity and the percentage of naive T cells measured by flow cytometry. Bulk unsorted PBMC profiling prevented conclusive comparison of naive and antigen-experienced compartments.

Details on this clonotype: What antigen it recognizes has not been identified. The sample holds no much larger clone one base away, and base qualities are not on file.

The library relied on 5' RACE. A second roughly 6 to 12 cycle PCR used a sample-barcoded 5' primer and a J-beta primer mix. A template-switch 5' adaptor carrying 12 random nucleotides introduced a unique molecular identifier onto each TCR beta cDNA molecule. Each sample yielded at least 2.5 million CDR3-containing paired-end reads. The Mint cDNA synthesis kit, primed by a TRBC-specific oligonucleotide, was used to synthesize first-strand cDNA from all RNA. Following uracil-DNA glycosylase treatment, all cDNA underwent a first 18-cycle PCR with the universal primers M1SS and BC2_uni_R. The paper's processing steps were these. For normalization, 1 million high-quality reads were randomly selected from each sample, with every read carrying a distinct molecular identifier. Reads sharing molecular identifiers were discarded rather than binned into consensus sequences. MiTCR, run with a Q25 quality threshold and the strictest error-elimination algorithm, handled CDR3 identification, clonotype clustering and error correction. Lower-bound total TCR beta diversity was estimated with a nonparametric unseen species model using Euler transformation. TCRdb took the public reads, trimmed them with fastp at Q25, ran MiXCR for clone calling and kept in-frame beta chains. Each entry merges the rows of one CDR3 protein and shows their most common DNA and genes. These V and J calls derive from TCRdb rather than the authors' analysis. Counted in this sample were roughly 1.9 million distinct CDR3 sequences; about two fifths of them appeared once. The top ten constitute under 30% of the sample.

CDR3 length: 14 amino acids, cysteine to phenylalanine. Of all the DNA, just the CDR3 is kept, 42 bases in frame from base 1. CDR1 ENHRY and CDR2 SYGVKD were looked up in the germline V gene. The junction carries 14 bases between V and J, which are trimmed by 6 bases and 3 bases respectively. The 35 to 40 donors, aged about 6 to 95 years, were systemically healthy Caucasian individuals from Russia. Each donor gave ten milliliters of peripheral blood, collected into EDTA-treated Vacutainer tubes. Ficoll-Paque density-gradient centrifugation was used to isolate PBMCs, with at least 6.5 million per sample. Total RNA was extracted from PBMCs with Trizol reagent, with at least 5.5 micrograms obtained per sample. Naive CD45RAhigh/CD27high T cell percentages were measured by flow cytometry on a PBMC aliquot from every donor.

The chain is encoded by TRBV10-3 joined to TRBJ1-1, with no confident D gene call. The sequence derives from a human donor in good health. Sequencing input: blood. The sequence in DNA is TGTGCCATCAGCCAGCGGGGTCGCGACACTGAAGCTTTCTTT. Its protein product is CAISQRGRDTEAFF.